These T cell receptor beta chains were read from a single sample in a study of cytomegalovirus exposure and HLA in healthy donors. Generated by immunoSEQ multiplex PCR, the TCRdb table keeps only in-frame clones and is missing some. The repertoire holds 190,000 or so clones, around 83% seen once, with around 15% in the top ten. Sequencing was carried out using PBMCs. The receptors come from a woman in her 30s in good health and CMV-seropositive. CDR3s include the opening cysteine and the closing phenylalanine or tryptophan. D genes are given only for firm matches. Not all rows give a size; the values are once, few, many and, for expanded clones, a class.

>NA|TRBJ1-5|TRBD1|TRBV7-8
TGTGCCAGCAGCTTAGCGGGGACAGGGGGCGGGCAGCCCCAGCATTTT
CASSLAGTGGGQPQHF
>NA|TRBJ2-1|TRBD2|TRBV7-2
TGTGCCAGCAGCTCCCTGAGCGGGAGTTGGATGGGCAATGAGCAGTTCTTC
CASSSLSGSWMGNEQFF
>NA|TRBJ1-3|NA|TRBV10-1
TGCGCCAGCAGTGCGGGTGGAAACACCATATATTTT
CASSAGGNTIYF
>once|TRBJ2-7|NA|TRBV28
TGTGCCAGCAGACCAGAGGAGAACTACGAGCAGTACTTC
CASRPEENYEQYF
>NA|TRBJ2-7|TRBD2|TRBV30
TGTGCCTGGAGCGCTAGCGGGAAGAAGTACGAGCAGTACTTC
CAWSASGKKYEQYF
>NA|TRBJ1-2|NA|TRBV5-1
TGCGCCAGCAGCCCAGGGGTAGGGGATATCTATGGCTACACCTTC
CASSPGVGDIYGYTF
>NA|TRBJ2-2|NA|TRBV5-1
TGCGCCAGCCGGAGGTTGGGTGGTGACACCGGGGAGCTGTTTTTT
CASRRLGGDTGELFF
>NA|TRBJ2-1|TRBD1|TRBV7-2
TGTGCCAGCAGCACCGGACAGGGGTCCTACAATGAGCAGTTCTTC
CASSTGQGSYNEQFF
>few|TRBJ2-7|TRBD1|TRBV2
TGTGCCAGCAGTGGAGGGGGCAACGAGCAGTACTTC
CASSGGGNEQYF
>NA|TRBJ2-3|TRBD2|TRBV7-6
TGTGCCAGCAGCCTTCAGCGGGACCCGGGGGTGGATACGCAGTATTTT
CASSLQRDPGVDTQYF
>NA|TRBJ2-1|NA|TRBV6-5
TGTGCCAGCAGTTACTCTTCCGGGATGAATGAGCAGTTCTTC
CASSYSSGMNEQFF
>NA|TRBJ2-3|TRBD2|TRBV5-4
TGTGCCAGCAGCGGCGCCCTTGGACTAGCGGGAGAAGATACGCAGTATTTT
CASSGALGLAGEDTQYF
>NA|TRBJ2-2|TRBD1|TRBV2
TGTGCCAGCACTTGGCAGGGGGCTTCCGGCGGGGAGCTGTTTTTT
CASTWQGASGGELFF
>NA|TRBJ1-1|NA|TRBV18
TGTGCCAGCTCACCTCTAACAGGGAACACTGAAGCTTTCTTT
CASSPLTGNTEAFF
>NA|TRBJ1-2|TRBD1|TRBV4-1
TGCGCCAGCAGCCCTGAGAACAGGGGGCAAGATGGCTACACCTTC
CASSPENRGQDGYTF
>NA|TRBJ1-1|NA|TRBV2
TGTGCCAGCGCCTTATCCTCTGGAGGGGAGACTGAAGCTTTCTTT
CASALSSGGETEAFF
>NA|TRBJ1-3|NA|TRBV28
TGTGCCAGCAGTGAGCCCAGGGTCTTTTCCATATATTTT
CASSEPRVFSIYF
>once|TRBJ2-3|TRBD2|TRBV5-6
TGTGCCAGCGGCGTAGCGGGAGCATTAACAGATACGCAGTATTTT
CASGVAGALTDTQYF
>NA|TRBJ2-7|NA|TRBV15
TGTGCCACCAGCACCCGACTAATTCAGGAGCAGTACTTC
CATSTRLIQEQYF
>many|TRBJ2-5|NA|TRBV6-6
TGTGCCAGTAGTATGGAGGAGGTTGGGACCCAGTACTTC
CASSMEEVGTQYF
>NA|TRBJ2-3|TRBD2|TRBV2
TGTGCCAGCAGTGAAGCGCAGGGAGGGAATACGCAGTATTTT
CASSEAQGGNTQYF
>NA|TRBJ2-2|TRBD1|TRBV15
TGTGCCACCAGCACAGGACAGGGAGCGTATGGCAACACCGGGGAGCTGTTTTTT
CATSTGQGAYGNTGELFF
>NA|TRBJ2-1|NA|TRBV19
TGTGCCAGTAGTATAGGTGGAGGATGGGTCGAGCAGTTCTTC
CASSIGGGWVEQFF
>NA|TRBJ2-3|NA|TRBV7-9
TGTGCCAGCAGCCCAAGCGGGCTGAGCACAGATACGCAGTATTTT
CASSPSGLSTDTQYF
>NA|TRBJ2-2|NA|TRBV6-1
TGTGCCAGCAGTGTCGGACTAACTCTCGCGGCTGGGGAGCTGTTTTTT
CASSVGLTLAAGELFF
>NA|TRBJ2-1|TRBD1|TRBV5-1
TGCGCCAGCAGCGCGGGGACAGGGTCTGGCGATGAGCAGTTCTTC
CASSAGTGSGDEQFF
>NA|TRBJ2-7|NA|TRBV7-9
TGTGCCAGCAGCTTAGAGCGGGCGGCCTACGAGCAGTACTTC
CASSLERAAYEQYF
>NA|TRBJ2-3|NA|TRBV29-1
TGCAGCGCTGGGGGGGCGGGAACAGATACGCAGTATTTT
CSAGGAGTDTQYF
>NA|TRBJ2-1|NA|TRBV6-1
TGTGCCAGCAGTGCGACTCACTCCTACAATGAGCAGTTCTTC
CASSATHSYNEQFF
>NA|TRBJ2-2|TRBD2|TRBV5-6
TGTGCCAGCAGCTCGACTAGCGGGGGGAACACCGGGGAGCTGTTTTTT
CASSSTSGGNTGELFF
>few|TRBJ1-5|NA|TRBV19
TGTGCCAGTACCGGCCGGGGTTATAGCAATCAGCCCCAGCATTTT
CASTGRGYSNQPQHF
>NA|TRBJ2-2|NA|TRBV5-4
TGTGCCAGCAGCTCCCAGGGCTACGGCGGGGAGCTGTTTTTT
CASSSQGYGGELFF
>NA|TRBJ1-1|NA|TRBV6-6
TGTGCCAGCACCCCAGGGAGGGGACTTATGAACACTGAAGCTTTCTTT
CASTPGRGLMNTEAFF
>NA|TRBJ2-7|NA|TRBV7-8
TGTGCCAGCAGCTTACGGCCGATAGTTACCCTAGTCGGTAACGAGCAGTACTTC
CASSLRPIVTLVGNEQYF
>NA|TRBJ1-4|NA|TRBV4-1
TGCGCCAGCAGCCGCGACGGGGTGGGGAATGAAAAACTGTTTTTT
CASSRDGVGNEKLFF
>NA|TRBJ2-3|TRBD1|TRBV19
TGTGCCAGTAGTATGACAGGGGGCAAGGATACGCAGTATTTT
CASSMTGGKDTQYF
>NA|TRBJ2-7|NA|TRBV18
TGTGCCAGCTCACTCGACAGGTACTCCTACGAGCAGTACTTC
CASSLDRYSYEQYF
>NA|TRBJ1-2|NA|TRBV7-9
TGTGCCAGCAGCTTAGATGCCGTCTGGAGTGGCTACACCTTC
CASSLDAVWSGYTF
>NA|TRBJ2-5|TRBD1|TRBV15
TGTGCCACCAGCAGAGACCCGGGACAGGGGGCTGAGACCCAGTACTTC
CATSRDPGQGAETQYF
>few|TRBJ2-7|TRBD1|TRBV7-9
TGTGCCAGCAGCCCCCGGGACAGGGCCTACGAGCAGTACTTC
CASSPRDRAYEQYF
>NA|TRBJ1-1|NA|TRBV5-1
TGCGCCAGCAGCGCCAGCCGGGTAATGAACACTGAAGCTTTCTTT
CASSASRVMNTEAFF
>NA|TRBJ1-1|NA|TRBV20-1
TGCAGTGCTAGTGGAGCTCTCTTT
CSASGALF
>NA|TRBJ2-5|TRBD2|TRBV6-5
TGTGCCAGCAGTTTCACTTTAGCGGGAAGTCCCGAGACCCAGTACTTC
CASSFTLAGSPETQYF
>NA|TRBJ2-5|NA|TRBV11-2
TGTGCCAGCAGCTTCGGCCCGGGAGAGACCCAGTACTTC
CASSFGPGETQYF
>NA|TRBJ2-2|NA|TRBV7-9
TGTGCCAGTAAGCCAGGAACGAACACCGGGGAGCTGTTTTTT
CASKPGTNTGELFF
>NA|TRBJ1-4|TRBD1|TRBV5-6
TGTGCCAGCAGCTTAGACGGGACAGCAAATGAAAAACTGTTTTTT
CASSLDGTANEKLFF
>NA|TRBJ2-1|NA|TRBV29-1
TGCAGCCTACTAGAAGGAAGCTCCTACAATGAGCAGTTCTTC
CSLLEGSSYNEQFF
>once|TRBJ1-3|NA|TRBV5-6
TGTGCCAGCAGCTTGCAGGGGACGCTGGACACCATATATTTT
CASSLQGTLDTIYF
>NA|TRBJ1-1|NA|TRBV27
TGTGCCAGCAAATCAGGGAACACTGAAGCTTTCTTT
CASKSGNTEAFF
>NA|TRBJ1-1|NA|TRBV7-2
TGTGCCAGCAGCTTGCGTTCGGACACTGAAGCTTTCTTT
CASSLRSDTEAFF
>NA|TRBJ2-6|TRBD1|TRBV6-1
TGTGCCAGCAGTGAGCGACCGGGACAGACTATCTCTGGGGCCAACGTCCTGACTTTC
CASSERPGQTISGANVLTF
>NA|TRBJ2-2|NA|TRBV29-1
TGCAGCGGCGGGACAGCGAACACCGGGGAGCTGTTTTTT
CSGGTANTGELFF
>NA|TRBJ2-7|TRBD2|TRBV9
TGTGCCAGCAGCCCTAGCGGGAGTAATGATTACGAGCAGTACTTC
CASSPSGSNDYEQYF
>NA|TRBJ2-3|NA|TRBV9
TGTGCCAGCAGCGTAGTAACAGGGGATACGCAGTATTTT
CASSVVTGDTQYF
>NA|TRBJ1-2|TRBD1|TRBV9
TGTGCCAGCAGCGCCGGGGACAGGGAGTATGGCTACACCTTC
CASSAGDREYGYTF
>NA|TRBJ1-1|NA|TRBV20-1
TGCAGTGGGAACAGGATTTATGAAGCTTTCTTT
CSGNRIYEAFF
>NA|TRBJ1-1|NA|TRBV5-6
TGTGCCAGCAGCTTGGGCGGATATGGGGAAGCTTTCTTT
CASSLGGYGEAFF